This note documents a single T cell receptor (beta chain) sequence. The antigen it binds to is not known. No qualities accompany the bases; no much larger clone lies one base away. The source of the sample is a study of shared clonotypes between healthy human individuals (dated by TCRdb to about 2020). Regarding the study in general: The cohort comprised a couple of women and three men aged 18 to 49 years. For each donor, CD4 naive and CD4 memory were each given three plates, CD8 naive was given two plates, and CD8 memory was given one plate. To estimate repertoire size and how much clonotype sharing occurs between individuals, the study deeply sequenced the blood TCR repertoires of 5 or 6 healthy adults. To increase sequencing depth and limit assay-specific biases, TCR repertoire library preparation and sequencing were carried out by different laboratories using diverse techniques. Between about 0.9 and 10 billion PBMCs per donor were obtained by leukapheresis.

From its cysteine to its phenylalanine, the CDR3 spans 15 amino acids. The read is trimmed to its CDR3 DNA, 45 bases read in frame from base 1. V was cut back by 0 bases and J by 4 bases, leaving a gap of 13 bases between them. Per the germline V gene, SGDLS is the CDR1 and YYNGEE is the CDR2. What the research found in general, with its limitations: Incomplete sequencing was indicated by rarefaction of sorted-subset datasets, despite the large sequencing depth. Because the study included only a small number of donors, the genetic and exposure-history diversity represented was limited. Compared with non-shared clonotypes, the clonotypes found in all four sorted-subset donors had higher generation probabilities. When four donors were compared, the shared fraction of clonotypes was about 5% for naive CD4, around 4% for naive CD8, 2.3% for memory CD4, and approximately 0.4% for memory CD8. Sampling was restricted to blood, and TCR repertoires in tissues likely differ from the TCR repertoires found in blood. Naive subsets generally had larger estimated clonotype richness than memory subsets. Based on pairwise subsampling, the degree of clonotype sharing among donors was expected to be affected by sequencing depth.

Using the deep immunoSEQ assay, multiplex PCR amplified TCR CDR3 regions from genomic DNA. Extracted genomic DNA from each cell subset was spread evenly across all wells of several immunoSEQ 96-well plates, with each plate serving as a replicate. Each replicate PCR for sorted subsets received around 200 ng genomic DNA, equal to roughly 29,000 T cell genomes. Purified libraries were quantified with a Qubit 3.0 fluorometer, sized on a Bioanalyzer 2100, and re-quantified with the KAPA Library Quantification kit. A separate single-read 150-cycle Illumina NextSeq 550 flow cell was used to sequence each immunoSEQ 96-well plate. As for the authors' bioinformatics: Because the immunoSEQ output held only junctional sequences and lacked quality scores, the filtering could not match the filtering applied to full-length reads. Sequences were annotated with PyIR, a Python wrapper for IgBLAST v1.9, using IMGT germline references to assign V/J genes and CDR3. Reads with weak V/J assignments (E-value above 1e-6), missing CDR3, stop codons, out-of-frame junctions, or ambiguous translated residues were removed. A V3J clonotype was defined by an identical inferred V gene, J gene, and CDR3 amino acid sequence. To compute the percentage overlap between repertoires, the number of shared unique clonotypes was divided by the size of the smaller repertoire. RTK rarefaction, the Chao1 estimator, and Recon v2.1 estimates of unobserved clonotypes were used to assess repertoire richness. Generation probabilities for all TCRbeta clonotypes obtained by the gDNA method from a handful of donors were computed using OLGA. As stored in TCRdb, this immuneACCESS dataset retains in-frame rearrangements with V and J assigned. A fraction of the clones does not appear; measured against another copy, unresolved V genes explain less than half of the discrepancy, and the remainder lacks a known reason. V, J and clone size derive from that table, while D and trimming were established from the DNA sequence. The sample table shows some 1.1 million clones, and 77% are seen once. Of the sample, approximately 0.9% is held by the ten largest clones.

Healthy HIV-negative adults with no recently reported acute infections or vaccinations were included as donors. Every donor was a Caucasian adult living in Nashville, Tennessee, USA. CD4+ T cells were enriched by magnetic negative selection, after which naive cells were positively selected on CD45RA and the negative fraction was taken as the memory subset. Blood was obtained by leukapheresis, after which PBMCs were separated by Ficoll-Histopaque density gradient centrifugation and cryopreserved in liquid nitrogen vapor phase. Analytical flow cytometry was used to check the purity and quantity of every magnetically sorted T cell population. Each sorted fraction had its genomic DNA isolated and then quantified by UV absorbance on a Nanodrop 2000c.

The specimen was memory CD4+ T cells from PBMCs. The cell subset or site label for this specimen denotes: CD45RA-negative fraction. The receptor's source is a man aged 18 to 30 in good health. Some clones in this sample may be carry-over from other donors' samples. The chain links TRBV9 with TRBJ1-1; too little of a D gene remains to name it. The base sequence is TGTGCCAGCAGCGTAGATCCCTTAGGAGGCACTGAAGCTTTCTTT. Protein translation: CASSVDPLGGTEAFF.